This TCR beta chain was identified in a study of blood T cell repertoires in COVID-19. The CDR3 sequence is 16 residues long. V was clipped by 6 bases and J by 7 bases; unmatched bases: 15. CDR1 and CDR2 (germline): ENHRY, SYGVKD. In the original analysis: It was from reference gene primer amplification that nucleated cell counts were estimated. Some clones are missing from TCRdb's copy, which holds only in-frame ones; the method was immunoSEQ multiplex PCR. That table furnishes V, J and clone size, whereas the DNA furnished D and trimming. The sample lists some 100,000 clones; 70% to 90% were seen once. A single count supports this clone.

The chain is built from TRBV10-3 and TRBJ2-7; 10 bases agree with TRBD1. The sequenced sample consisted of peripheral blood. The origin of this receptor is a human donor in a cohort sampled during active COVID-19. The DNA of the CDR3 is TGTGCCATCAGGACTGGTGGGACAGGGGCGACGGGGGAGCAGTACTTC. Translated, it gives CAIRTGGTGATGEQYF.